This T cell receptor (beta chain) was sequenced during a study of blood T cell repertoires in COVID-19. The germline V and J ends were trimmed by 5 bases and 5 bases, with 13 bases remaining between them. The CDR3 sequence is 14 residues long. The germline gives CDR1 SGHTA, CDR2 FQGNSA. Method: immunoSEQ multiplex PCR; TCRdb's copy keeps in-frame clones and lacks some. The data contain approximately 480,000 clones, nearly 90% of them singletons. Seattle enrolled patients during active infection and tracked them longitudinally. The sample was peripheral blood. The TCR sequence derives from a man younger than 35 with COVID-19, enrolled during active disease. V gene TRBV7-2 combines with J gene TRBJ2-1; possible D gene TRBD2, 6 bases. The CDR3 sequence is CASSPGLTNNEQFF. The CDR3 nucleotides read TGTGCCAGCAGCCCCGGACTAACGAACAATGAGCAGTTCTTC.